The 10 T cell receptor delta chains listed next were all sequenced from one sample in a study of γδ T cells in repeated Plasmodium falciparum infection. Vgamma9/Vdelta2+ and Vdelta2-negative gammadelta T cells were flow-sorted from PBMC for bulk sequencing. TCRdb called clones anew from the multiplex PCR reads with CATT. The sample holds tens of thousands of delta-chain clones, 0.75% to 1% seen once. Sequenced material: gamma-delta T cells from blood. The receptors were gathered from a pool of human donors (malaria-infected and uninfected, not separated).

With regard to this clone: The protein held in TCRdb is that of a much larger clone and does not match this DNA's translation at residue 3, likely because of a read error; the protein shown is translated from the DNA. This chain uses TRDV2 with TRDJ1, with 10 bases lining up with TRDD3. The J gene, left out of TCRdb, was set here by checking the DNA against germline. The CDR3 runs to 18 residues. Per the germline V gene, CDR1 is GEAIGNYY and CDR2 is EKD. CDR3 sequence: CAYDPVLGDPGRTDKLIF. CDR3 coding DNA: TGTGCCTATGACCCCGTACTGGGGGATCCGGGGAGAACCGATAAACTCATCTTT.

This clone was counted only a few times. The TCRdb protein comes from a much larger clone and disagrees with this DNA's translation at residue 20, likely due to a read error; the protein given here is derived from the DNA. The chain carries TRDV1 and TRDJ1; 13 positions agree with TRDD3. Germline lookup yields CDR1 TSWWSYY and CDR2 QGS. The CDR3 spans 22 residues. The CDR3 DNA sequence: TGTGCTCTTGCCGCCCCTTTCCTACGTCAGCCCGTACTGGGGGATACGACCGATAAAATCATCTTT. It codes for CALAAPFLRQPVLGDTTDKIIF.

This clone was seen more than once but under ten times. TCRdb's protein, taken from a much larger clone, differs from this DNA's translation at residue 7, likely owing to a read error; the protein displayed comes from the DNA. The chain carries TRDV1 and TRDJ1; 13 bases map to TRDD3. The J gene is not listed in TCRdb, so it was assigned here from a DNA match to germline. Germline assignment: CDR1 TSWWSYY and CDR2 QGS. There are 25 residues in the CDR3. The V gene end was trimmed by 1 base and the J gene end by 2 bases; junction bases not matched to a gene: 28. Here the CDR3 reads CALGEPLPYLRTGGYAFRRTDKLIF. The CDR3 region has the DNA TGTGCTCTTGGGGAACCGCTTCCTTACCTACGTACTGGGGGATACGCCTTCCGTCGGACCGATAAACTCATCTTT.

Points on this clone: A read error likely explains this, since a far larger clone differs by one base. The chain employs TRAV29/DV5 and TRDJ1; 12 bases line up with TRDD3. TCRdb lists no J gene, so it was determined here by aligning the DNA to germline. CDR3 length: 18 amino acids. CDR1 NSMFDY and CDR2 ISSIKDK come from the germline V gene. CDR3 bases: TGCGCAGCAAGCCGGTTAGACCTGGGGGATACGTGCACCGATAAACTCATCTTT. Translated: CAASRLDLGDTCTDKLIF.

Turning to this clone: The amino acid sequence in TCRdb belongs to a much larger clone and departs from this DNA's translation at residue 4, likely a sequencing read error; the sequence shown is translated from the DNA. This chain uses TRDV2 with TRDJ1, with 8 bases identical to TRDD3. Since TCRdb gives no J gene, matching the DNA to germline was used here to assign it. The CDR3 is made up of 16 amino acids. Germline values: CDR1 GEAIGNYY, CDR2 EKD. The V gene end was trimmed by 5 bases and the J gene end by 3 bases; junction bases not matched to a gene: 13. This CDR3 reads CACVTLGARGADKLIF. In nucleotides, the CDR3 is TGTGCCTGTGTCACACTGGGGGCCCGAGGGGCCGATAAACTCATCTTT.

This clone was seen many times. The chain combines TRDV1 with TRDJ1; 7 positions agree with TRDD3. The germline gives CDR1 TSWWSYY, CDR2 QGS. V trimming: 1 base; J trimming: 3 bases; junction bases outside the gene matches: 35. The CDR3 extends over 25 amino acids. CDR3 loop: CALGEPRPFPCDGDRGTRESDKLIF. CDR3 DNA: TGTGCTCTTGGGGAACCTCGGCCTTTTCCTTGTGACGGGGATAGGGGAACGAGGGAGTCCGATAAACTCATCTTT.

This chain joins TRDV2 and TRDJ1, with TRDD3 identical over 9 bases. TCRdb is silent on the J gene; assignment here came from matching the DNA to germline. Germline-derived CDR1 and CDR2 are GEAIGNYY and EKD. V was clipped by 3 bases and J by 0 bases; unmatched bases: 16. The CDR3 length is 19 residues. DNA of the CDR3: TGTGCCTGTGACCAACTGGGGGAACCTAATTCGGAATACACCGATAAACTCATCTTT. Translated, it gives CACDQLGEPNSEYTDKLIF.

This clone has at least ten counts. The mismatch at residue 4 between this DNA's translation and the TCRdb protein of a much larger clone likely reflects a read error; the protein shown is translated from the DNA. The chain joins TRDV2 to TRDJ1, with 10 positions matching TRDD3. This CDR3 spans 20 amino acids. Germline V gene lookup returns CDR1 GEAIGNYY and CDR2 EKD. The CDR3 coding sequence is TGTGCCTGTAACACCAATTTTCCGGGGGATACGACTCCGTACACCGATAAACTCATCTTT. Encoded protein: CACNTNFPGDTTPYTDKLIF.

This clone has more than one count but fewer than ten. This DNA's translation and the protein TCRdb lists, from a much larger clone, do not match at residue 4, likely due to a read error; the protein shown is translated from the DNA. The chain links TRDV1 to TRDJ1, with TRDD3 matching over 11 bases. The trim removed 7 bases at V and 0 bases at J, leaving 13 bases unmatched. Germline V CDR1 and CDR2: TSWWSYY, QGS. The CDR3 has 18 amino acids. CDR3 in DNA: TGTGCTCTTGTTCCTACGCTGGGGGATACCCCGTACACCGATAAACTCATCTTT. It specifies CALVPTLGDTPYTDKLIF.

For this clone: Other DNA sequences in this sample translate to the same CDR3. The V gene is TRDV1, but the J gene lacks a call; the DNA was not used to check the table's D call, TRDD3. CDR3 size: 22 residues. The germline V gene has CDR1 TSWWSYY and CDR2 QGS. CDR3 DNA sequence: TGTGCTCTTGGGGATGCCCTTCCCGCGAAAAATCGGTACCCCCAGTACACCGATAAACTCATCTTC. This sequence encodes CALGDALPAKNRYPQYTDKLIF.